This T cell receptor (beta chain) was found in a study of blood T cells in healthy people across ages. Overall study results and limits: Donor CMV status was unknown, possibly confounding expanded clonotype changes. It was the long-lived donors that had more naive CD4+ cells and higher diversity than aged donors.

Next came a second PCR, run for about 6 to 12 cycles, which used a sample-barcoded 5' primer along with a J-beta primer mix. Every single cDNA molecule received a tag from a template-switch adaptor with 12 random nucleotides. Using its own MiXCR run on the 5' RACE reads, TCRdb lists one record per CDR3 protein. This sample yields roughly 2 million distinct CDR3 sequences, of which less than 50% are seen a single time; approximately 2% belongs to the top ten. CDR1 and CDR2 from the germline V gene are SEHNR and FQNEAQ (reference sequence). Trimming stripped 4 bases from V and 5 bases from J, with 14 bases between. The CDR3 extends over 14 amino acids. To note about this clonotype: Its antigen is undetermined.

The receptor was derived from a woman aged 40-49 years in good health. The chain has TRBV7-9 and TRBJ1-1, with unresolved D. Specimen: blood. The CDR3 DNA sequence: TGTGCCAGCAGCTCGTGGGAGGGAGAAACTGAAGCTTTCTTT. Residues: CASSSWEGETEAFF.